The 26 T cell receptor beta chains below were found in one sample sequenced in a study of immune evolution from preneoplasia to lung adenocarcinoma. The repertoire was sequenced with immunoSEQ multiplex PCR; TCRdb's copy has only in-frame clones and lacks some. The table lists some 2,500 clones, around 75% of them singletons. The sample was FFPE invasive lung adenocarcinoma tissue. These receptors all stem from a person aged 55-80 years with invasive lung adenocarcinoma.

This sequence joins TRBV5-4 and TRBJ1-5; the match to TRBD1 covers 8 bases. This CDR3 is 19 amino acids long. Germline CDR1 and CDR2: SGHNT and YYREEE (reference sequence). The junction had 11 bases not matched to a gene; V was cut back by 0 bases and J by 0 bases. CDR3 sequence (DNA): TGTGCCAGCAGCTTGGCCCTTGACAGGGGAATTTATAGCAATCAGCCCCAGCATTTT. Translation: CASSLALDRGIYSNQPQHF.

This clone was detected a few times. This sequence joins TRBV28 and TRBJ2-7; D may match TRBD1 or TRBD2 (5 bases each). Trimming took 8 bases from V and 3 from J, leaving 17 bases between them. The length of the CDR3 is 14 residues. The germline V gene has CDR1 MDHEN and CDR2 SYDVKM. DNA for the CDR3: TGTGCCAGCGGCTTTAGGGGAGCCGACTACGAGCAGTACTTC. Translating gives CASGFRGADYEQYF.

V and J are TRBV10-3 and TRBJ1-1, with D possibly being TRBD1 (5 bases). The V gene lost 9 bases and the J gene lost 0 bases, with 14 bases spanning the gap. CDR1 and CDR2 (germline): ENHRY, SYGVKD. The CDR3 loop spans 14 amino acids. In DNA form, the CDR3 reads TGTGCCATTGCTCTGGGGGGTATGAACACTGAAGCTTTCTTT. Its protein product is CAIALGGMNTEAFF.

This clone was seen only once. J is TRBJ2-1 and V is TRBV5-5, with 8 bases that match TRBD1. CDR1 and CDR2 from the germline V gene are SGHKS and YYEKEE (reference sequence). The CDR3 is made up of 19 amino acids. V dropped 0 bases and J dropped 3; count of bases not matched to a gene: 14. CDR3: CASSLERTGLIGGYNEQFF. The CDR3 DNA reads TGTGCCAGCAGCTTGGAAAGGACAGGGTTAATTGGCGGCTACAATGAGCAGTTCTTC.

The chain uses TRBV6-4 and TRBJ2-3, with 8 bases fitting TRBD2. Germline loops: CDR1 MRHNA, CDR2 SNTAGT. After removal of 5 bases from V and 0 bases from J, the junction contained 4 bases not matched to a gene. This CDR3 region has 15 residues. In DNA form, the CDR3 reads TGTGCCAGCAGTCCCCAGCGGGGGAGCACAGATACGCAGTATTTT. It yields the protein CASSPQRGSTDTQYF.

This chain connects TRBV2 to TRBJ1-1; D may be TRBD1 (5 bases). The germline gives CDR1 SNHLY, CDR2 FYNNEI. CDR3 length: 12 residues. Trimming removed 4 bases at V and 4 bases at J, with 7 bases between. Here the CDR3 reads CASSAGITEAFF. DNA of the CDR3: TGTGCCAGCAGTGCAGGGATCACTGAAGCTTTCTTT.

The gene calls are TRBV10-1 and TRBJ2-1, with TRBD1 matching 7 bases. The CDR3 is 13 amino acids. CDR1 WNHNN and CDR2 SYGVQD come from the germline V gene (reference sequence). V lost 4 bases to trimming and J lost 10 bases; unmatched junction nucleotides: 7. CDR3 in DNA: TGCGCCAGCAGTGTCAGGGGGTCGGGAGAGCAGTTCTTC. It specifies CASSVRGSGEQFF.

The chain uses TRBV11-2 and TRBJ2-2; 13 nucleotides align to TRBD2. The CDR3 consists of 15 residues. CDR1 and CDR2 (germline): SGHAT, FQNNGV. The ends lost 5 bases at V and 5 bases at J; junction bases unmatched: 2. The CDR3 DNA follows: TGTGCCAGCAGCCTGACTAGCGGGGGGACCGGGGAGCTGTTTTTT. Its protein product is CASSLTSGGTGELFF.

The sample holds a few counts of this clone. The CDR3 sequence: CASSLVGVNNSPLHF. DNA for the CDR3: TGCGCCAGCAGCTTGGTGGGAGTTAATAATTCACCCCTCCACTTT. The rearrangement joins TRBV5-1 to TRBJ1-6; D is uncertain. Deletions cut 0 bases from V and 5 bases from J, with 9 bases between. The CDR3 contains 15 residues. Germline CDR1 reads SGHRS; CDR2 reads YFSETQ.

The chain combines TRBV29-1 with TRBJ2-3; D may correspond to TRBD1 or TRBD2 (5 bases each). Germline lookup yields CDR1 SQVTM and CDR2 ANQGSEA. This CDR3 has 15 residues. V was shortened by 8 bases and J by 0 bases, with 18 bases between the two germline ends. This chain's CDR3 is CSTRGGGDSTDTQYF. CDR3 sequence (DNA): TGCAGCACCCGGGGCGGAGGTGATAGCACAGATACGCAGTATTTT.

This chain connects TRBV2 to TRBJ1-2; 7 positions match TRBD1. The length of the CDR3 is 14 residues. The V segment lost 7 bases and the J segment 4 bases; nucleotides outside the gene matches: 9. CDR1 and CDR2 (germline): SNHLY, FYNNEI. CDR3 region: CASTRGGSSYGYTF. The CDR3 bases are TGTGCCAGCACTCGAGGGGGCTCTAGCTATGGCTACACCTTC. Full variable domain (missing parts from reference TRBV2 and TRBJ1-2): EPEVTQTPSHQVTQMGQEVILRCVPISNHLYFYWYRQILGQKVEFLVSFYNNEISEKSEIFDDQFSVERPDGSNFTLKIRSTKLEDSAMYFCASTRGGSSYGYTFGSGTRLTVV.

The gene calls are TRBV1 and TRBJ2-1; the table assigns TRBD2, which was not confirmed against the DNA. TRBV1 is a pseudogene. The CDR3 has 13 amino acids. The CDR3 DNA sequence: TGCACTCGGGAGGGTTCGGCTCGTGATGAGCAGTTCTTC. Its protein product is CTREGSARDEQFF.

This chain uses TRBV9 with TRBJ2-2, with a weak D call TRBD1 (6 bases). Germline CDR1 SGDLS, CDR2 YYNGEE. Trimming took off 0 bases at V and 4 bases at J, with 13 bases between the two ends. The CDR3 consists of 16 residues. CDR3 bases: TGTGCCAGCAGCGTAGATGTAGGGGGAATCACCGGGGAGCTGTTTTTT. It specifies CASSVDVGGITGELFF.

The CDR3 spells CSVGTGSDTQYF. The CDR3 bases are TGCAGCGTTGGGACAGGGTCAGATACGCAGTATTTT. This sequence joins TRBV29-1 and TRBJ2-3, with 8 positions matching TRBD1. The CDR3 extends over 12 amino acids. The junction had 1 base not matched to a gene; V was cut back by 4 bases and J by 4 bases. Germline-derived CDR1 and CDR2 are SQVTM and ANQGSEA.

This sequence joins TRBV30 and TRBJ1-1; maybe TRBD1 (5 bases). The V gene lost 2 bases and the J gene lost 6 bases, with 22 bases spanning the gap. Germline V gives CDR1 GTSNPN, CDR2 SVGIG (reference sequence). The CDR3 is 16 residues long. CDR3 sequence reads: CAWSRGSQDVRAEAFF. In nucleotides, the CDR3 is TGTGCCTGGAGTCGAGGTAGTCAGGATGTCAGGGCTGAAGCTTTCTTT.

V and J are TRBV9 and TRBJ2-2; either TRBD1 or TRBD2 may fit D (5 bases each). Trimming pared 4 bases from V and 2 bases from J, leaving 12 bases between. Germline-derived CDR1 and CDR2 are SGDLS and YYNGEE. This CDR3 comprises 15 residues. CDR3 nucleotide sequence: TGTGCCAGCAGCCTCCGGGACGACAACACCGGGGAGCTGTTTTTT. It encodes CASSLRDDNTGELFF. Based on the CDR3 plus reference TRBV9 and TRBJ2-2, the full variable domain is DSGVTQTPKHLITATGQRVTLRCSPRSGDLSVYWYQQSLDQGLQFLIQYYNGEERAKGNILERFSAQQFPDLHSELNLSSLELGDSALYFCASSLRDDNTGELFFGEGSRLTVL.

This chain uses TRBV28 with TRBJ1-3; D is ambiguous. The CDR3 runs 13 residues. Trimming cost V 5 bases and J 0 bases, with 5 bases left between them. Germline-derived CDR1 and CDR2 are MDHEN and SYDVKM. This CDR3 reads CASSTDSGNTIYF. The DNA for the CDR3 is TGTGCCAGCAGTACCGACTCTGGAAACACCATATATTTT.

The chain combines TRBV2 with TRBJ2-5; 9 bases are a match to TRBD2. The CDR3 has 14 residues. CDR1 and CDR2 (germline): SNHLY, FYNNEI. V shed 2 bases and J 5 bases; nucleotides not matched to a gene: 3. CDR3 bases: TGTGCCAGCAGTGAAATCGCGGGAGGGGAGACCCAGTACTTC. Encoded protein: CASSEIAGGETQYF.

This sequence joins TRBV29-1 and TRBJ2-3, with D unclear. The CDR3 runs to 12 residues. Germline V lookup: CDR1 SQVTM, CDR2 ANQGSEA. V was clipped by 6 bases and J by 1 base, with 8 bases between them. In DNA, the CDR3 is TGCAGCGTCCCTGGGGGCACAGATACGCAGTATTTT. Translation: CSVPGGTDTQYF.

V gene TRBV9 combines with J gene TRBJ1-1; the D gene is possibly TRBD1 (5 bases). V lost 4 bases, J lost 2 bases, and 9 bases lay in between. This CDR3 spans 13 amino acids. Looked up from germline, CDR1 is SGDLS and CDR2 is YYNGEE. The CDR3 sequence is CASSQTVNTEAFF. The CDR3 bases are TGTGCCAGCAGCCAGACAGTAAACACTGAAGCTTTCTTT.

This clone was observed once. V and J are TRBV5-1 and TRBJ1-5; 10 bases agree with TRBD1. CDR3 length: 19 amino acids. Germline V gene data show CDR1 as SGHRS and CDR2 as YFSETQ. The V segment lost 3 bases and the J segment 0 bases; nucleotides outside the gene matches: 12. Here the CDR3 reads CASSSQGQGRLYSNQPQHF. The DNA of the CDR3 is TGCGCCAGCAGCTCGCAGGGACAGGGGCGGCTTTATAGCAATCAGCCCCAGCATTTT.

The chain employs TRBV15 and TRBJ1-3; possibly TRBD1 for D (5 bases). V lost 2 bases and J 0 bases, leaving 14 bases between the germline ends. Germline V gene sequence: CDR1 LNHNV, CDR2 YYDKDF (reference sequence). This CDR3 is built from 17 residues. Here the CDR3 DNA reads TGTGCCACCAGCAGACCTATGGGCGGGGGCTCTGGAAACACCATATATTTT. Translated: CATSRPMGGGSGNTIYF. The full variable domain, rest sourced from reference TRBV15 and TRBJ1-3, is DAMVIQNPRYQVTQFGKPVTLSCSQTLNHNVMYWYQQKSSQAPKLLFHYYDKDFNNEADTPDNFQSRRPNTSFCFLDIRSPGLGDTAMYLCATSRPMGGGSGNTIYFGEGSWLTVV.

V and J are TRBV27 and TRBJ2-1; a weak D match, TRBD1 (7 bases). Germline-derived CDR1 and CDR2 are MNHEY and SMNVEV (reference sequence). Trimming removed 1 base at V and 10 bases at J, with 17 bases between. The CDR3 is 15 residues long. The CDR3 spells CASSLWGQGGGEQFF. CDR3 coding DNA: TGTGCCAGCAGTTTATGGGGGCAGGGGGGCGGGGAGCAGTTCTTC.

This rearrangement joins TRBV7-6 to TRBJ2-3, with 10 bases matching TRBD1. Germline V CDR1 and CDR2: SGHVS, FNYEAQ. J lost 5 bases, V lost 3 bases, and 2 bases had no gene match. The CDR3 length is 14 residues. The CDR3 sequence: CASSLGQGQDTQYF. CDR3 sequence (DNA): TGTGCCAGCAGCTTGGGACAGGGGCAAGATACGCAGTATTTT. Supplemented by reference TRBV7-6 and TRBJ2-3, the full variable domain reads GAGVSQSPRYKVTKRGQDVALRCDPISGHVSLYWYRQALGQGPEFLTYFNYEAQQDKSGLPNDRFSAERPEGSISTLTIQRTEQRDSAMYRCASSLGQGQDTQYFGPGTRLTVL.

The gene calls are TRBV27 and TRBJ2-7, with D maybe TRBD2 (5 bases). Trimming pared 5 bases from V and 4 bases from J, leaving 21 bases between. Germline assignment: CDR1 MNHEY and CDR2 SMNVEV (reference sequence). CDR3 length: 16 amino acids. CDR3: CASSNSGVGNRYEQYF. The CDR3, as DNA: TGTGCCAGCAGTAACTCAGGAGTCGGGAATCGGTACGAGCAGTACTTC.

The CDR3 protein is CASSPMDRVGYTF. As DNA, the CDR3 is TGTGCCAGCAGCCCTATGGACAGGGTTGGCTACACCTTC. This chain joins TRBV28 and TRBJ1-2; 8 nucleotides match TRBD1. J lost 7 bases, V lost 6 bases, and 7 bases had no gene match. The CDR3 consists of 13 residues. Per germline, CDR1 MDHEN and CDR2 SYDVKM.